Below are 21 T cell receptor beta chains sequenced from a single sample in a study of neurological immune-mediated disorders. TCRdb processed the 5' RACE reads anew with MiXCR; each CDR3 protein has one entry. The table includes roughly 38,000 distinct CDR3 sequences, 2% to 3% detected once. Material: PBMCs. The receptors here all came from a young man with multiple sclerosis.

This clonotype was found many times. A read error may account for a junction end that differs from germline. CDR3 coding DNA: TGTTCCAGCTCCCTGAAGCGCGACTTAGAGCAGTTCTTC. Amino acid sequence: CSSSLKRDLEQFF. V usage is TRBV12-3 or TRBV12-4 and J usage is TRBJ2-1; D unresolved. CDR3 size: 13 residues.

The sample holds many counts of this clonotype. The rearrangement joins TRBV7-2 to TRBJ2-7; no clear D gene. Germline CDR1 is SGHTA and CDR2 is FQGNSA. The CDR3 loop spans 17 amino acids. V was pared by 1 base and J by 4 bases, with 20 bases between. Written as DNA, the CDR3 is TGTGCCAGCAGCTTAGACGGTCCGGCTAGACACATATACGAGCAGTACTTC. Translated, it gives CASSLDGPARHIYEQYF.

This clonotype came up many times. V gene TRBV5-6 combines with J gene TRBJ1-1; D unclear. The CDR3 runs to 12 residues. V lost 0 bases and J 7 bases, leaving 7 bases between the germline ends. The germline gives CDR1 SGHDT, CDR2 YYEEEE. CDR3 residues: CASSLGHLEAFF. In nucleotides, the CDR3 is TGTGCCAGCAGCTTGGGGCACCTTGAAGCTTTCTTT.

This clonotype was counted at least ten times. V gene TRBV9 combines with J gene TRBJ2-3; 9 positions agree with TRBD1. Germline CDR1 and CDR2: SGDLS and YYNGEE. The trim removed 0 bases at V and 3 bases at J, leaving 2 bases unmatched. The CDR3 spans 15 residues. The CDR3, as DNA: TGTGCCAGCAGCGTAGAAGACAGGGGGACAGATACGCAGTATTTT. Its translation is CASSVEDRGTDTQYF.

By proportion, this clonotype is medium-sized. The rearrangement joins TRBV20-1 to TRBJ2-5, with 12 positions matching TRBD1. Unmatched junction bases numbered 7, after V lost 4 bases and J lost 4 bases. CDR1 and CDR2 (germline): DFQATT, SNEGSKA (reference sequence). The CDR3 is made up of 15 amino acids. The CDR3 is CSAKGQGANPETQYF. The DNA of the CDR3 is TGCAGTGCTAAGGGACAGGGGGCTAACCCAGAGACCCAGTACTTC.

This clonotype has ten or more counts. The DNA for the CDR3 is TGTGCCAGCTCACCACCGGGCACAGATACGCAGTATTTT. This encodes CASSPPGTDTQYF. The chain carries TRBV18 and TRBJ2-3; D ambiguous. V was clipped by 0 bases and J by 1 base, with 2 bases between them. Germline V gene lookup returns CDR1 KGHSH and CDR2 LQKENI. The length of the CDR3 is 13 residues.

This clonotype appeared many times. Here the CDR3 DNA reads TGTGCCAGCAGCTTGGGGGATTACAGGGTAGACTATGGCTACACCTTC. Residues: CASSLGDYRVDYGYTF. The chain employs TRBV7-9 and TRBJ1-2, with D maybe TRBD1 (6 bases). The CDR3 loop spans 16 amino acids. Germline CDR1 is SEHNR and CDR2 is FQNEAQ (reference sequence). The V end was cut by 3 bases, the J end by 3 bases, with 17 bases between.

This clonotype was detected a few times. This clone may be a read error of a much larger clone one base away. The rearrangement links TRBV20-1 to TRBJ2-2, with TRBD2 matching 11 bases. Germline-derived CDR1 and CDR2 are DFQATT and SNEGSKA (reference sequence). This CDR3 has 14 residues. V lost 5 bases, J lost 7 bases, and 6 bases stayed unmatched. CDR3 region: CSAFTSGRNGELFF. The CDR3 region has the DNA TGCAGTGCTTTTACTAGCGGGAGAAACGGGGAGCTGTTTTTT.

Ten or more counts support this clonotype. This chain uses TRBV20-1 with TRBJ1-4; 7 bases agree with TRBD1. In germline, CDR1 is DFQATT, CDR2 SNEGSKA (reference sequence). V was clipped by 6 bases and J by 0 bases; unmatched bases: 1. The CDR3 runs 13 residues. CDR3 sequence reads: CSAGTATNEKLFF. CDR3 in DNA: TGCAGTGCCGGGACAGCAACTAATGAAAAACTGTTTTTT.

The gene calls are TRBV7-8 and TRBJ2-2; unclear D gene. Germline loops: CDR1 SGHVS, CDR2 FQNEAQ. CDR3 length: 15 residues. Trimming stripped 5 bases from V and 2 bases from J, with 12 bases between. DNA of the CDR3: TGTGCCAGCAGCCCCCGACCGGTCAACACCGGGGAGCTGTTTTTT. It specifies CASSPRPVNTGELFF.

This clonotype occurred many times. The chain carries TRBV5-1 and TRBJ2-3, with D possibly TRBD1 on 6 matching bases. This CDR3 has 16 residues. Trimming cost V 4 bases and J 2 bases, with 17 bases left between them. Germline V CDR1 and CDR2: SGHRS, YFSETQ. CDR3 in amino acids: CASSGNRDKITDTQYF. The CDR3 DNA reads TGCGCCAGCAGCGGCAACCGGGACAAGATCACAGATACGCAGTATTTT.

There are many counts of this clonotype. The chain recombines TRBV4-2 with TRBJ2-6, with unresolved D. This CDR3 is built from 16 residues. With 0 bases removed from V and 1 base from J, the gap between germline ends came to 7 bases. The germline V gene encodes CDR1 LGHNA and CDR2 YNFKEQ. CDR3 residues: CASSQEAGSGANVLTF. The DNA for the CDR3 is TGTGCCAGCAGCCAAGAAGCCGGTTCTGGGGCCAACGTCCTGACTTTC.

This clonotype has a count of ten or more. The genes are TRBV10-2 and TRBJ2-6, with D hard to call. The germline V gene has CDR1 WSHSY and CDR2 SAAADI. The CDR3 contains 17 residues. Trimming cost V 3 bases and J 2 bases, with 14 bases left between them. In DNA form, the CDR3 reads TGCGCCAGCAGTGACACCCCCGGGCTCCCTGGGGCCAACGTCCTGACTTTC. Amino acid sequence: CASSDTPGLPGANVLTF.

This clonotype was found many times. The V gene is TRBV6-1, the J gene TRBJ2-3, with 7 bases identical to TRBD1. Germline V gene sequence: CDR1 MNHNS, CDR2 SASEGT. The CDR3 is 15 amino acids. The trim removed 7 bases at V and 1 base at J, leaving 8 bases unmatched. CDR3 sequence (DNA): TGTGCCAGCATCGAGACAGGGATTGGCACAGATACGCAGTATTTT. Protein sequence: CASIETGIGTDTQYF.

Ten or more counts support this clonotype. CDR3 sequence reads: CASSLEGWNEQFF. The CDR3 DNA sequence: TGTGCCAGCAGTTTGGAGGGTTGGAATGAGCAGTTCTTC. This chain connects TRBV12-3 or TRBV12-4 to TRBJ2-1, with a weak D call TRBD2 (6 bases). Trimming pared 3 bases from V and 7 bases from J, leaving 10 bases between. This CDR3 has 13 amino acids.

This clonotype has at least ten counts. The V and J genes are TRBV9 and TRBJ2-3, with D perhaps TRBD2 (6 bases). This CDR3 contains 16 residues. Germline loops: CDR1 SGDLS, CDR2 YYNGEE. V lost 3 bases, J lost 3 bases, and 17 bases lay in between. The chain's CDR3 is CASSGETRFGTDTQYF. CDR3 nucleotide sequence: TGTGCCAGCAGCGGGGAGACTAGGTTCGGGACAGATACGCAGTATTTT.

This clonotype was picked up many times. The V gene is TRBV6-5, the J gene TRBJ2-5, with a weak D call TRBD2 (7 bases). The CDR3 length is 12 residues. Germline CDR1 MNHEY, CDR2 SVGAGI. The CDR3 here is CATKGGYETQYF. DNA of the CDR3: TGTGCGACTAAGGGGGGGTATGAGACCCAGTACTTC.

The table lists this clonotype with a few counts. The chain employs TRBV6-5 and TRBJ2-2; D unclear. This CDR3 region has 15 residues. Trimming removed 6 bases from V and 3 bases from J, with 14 bases in between. Germline V gives CDR1 MNHEY, CDR2 SVGAGI. Here the CDR3 DNA reads TGTGCCAGCAGCCGTCCTAATCATCACACCGGGGAGCTGTTTTTT. Protein product: CASSRPNHHTGELFF.

In this sample, this clonotype turned up many times. V and J are TRBV5-1 and TRBJ2-7; tentatively, D is TRBD2 (5 bases). Germline-derived CDR1 and CDR2 are SGHRS and YFSETQ. The germline V and J ends were trimmed by 2 bases and 0 bases, with 6 bases remaining between them. This CDR3 is 13 amino acids long. The CDR3 spells CASSLTSSYEQYF. The CDR3 coding sequence is TGCGCCAGCAGCTTAACTAGCTCCTACGAGCAGTACTTC.

This clonotype showed up many times. The V and J genes are TRBV20-1 and TRBJ2-6; 8 bases are shared with TRBD2. Germline values: CDR1 DFQATT, CDR2 SNEGSKA (reference sequence). V gave up 5 bases and J gave up 4 bases; unmatched junction bases: 13. CDR3 size: 17 residues. CDR3 sequence: CSAPPGLGFLGANVLTF. CDR3 in DNA: TGCAGTGCTCCCCCGGGACTAGGCTTTTTAGGGGCCAACGTCCTGACTTTC.

This clonotype occurred many times. The chain carries TRBV15 and TRBJ1-2; 9 bases are a match to TRBD1. CDR3 length: 14 residues. The J segment lost 8 bases and the V segment lost 3 bases, leaving 7 bases of the junction unmatched. Germline V gene data show CDR1 as LNHNV and CDR2 as YYDKDF (reference sequence). The CDR3 here is CATSSARTGEGYTF. The CDR3 DNA follows: TGTGCCACCAGCAGCGCACGGACAGGGGAAGGCTACACCTTC. Full variable domain (rest looked up from reference TRBV15 and TRBJ1-2): DAMVIQNPRYQVTQFGKPVTLSCSQTLNHNVMYWYQQKSSQAPKLLFHYYDKDFNNEADTPDNFQSRRPNTSFCFLDIRSPGLGDTAMYLCATSSARTGEGYTFGSGTRLTVV.